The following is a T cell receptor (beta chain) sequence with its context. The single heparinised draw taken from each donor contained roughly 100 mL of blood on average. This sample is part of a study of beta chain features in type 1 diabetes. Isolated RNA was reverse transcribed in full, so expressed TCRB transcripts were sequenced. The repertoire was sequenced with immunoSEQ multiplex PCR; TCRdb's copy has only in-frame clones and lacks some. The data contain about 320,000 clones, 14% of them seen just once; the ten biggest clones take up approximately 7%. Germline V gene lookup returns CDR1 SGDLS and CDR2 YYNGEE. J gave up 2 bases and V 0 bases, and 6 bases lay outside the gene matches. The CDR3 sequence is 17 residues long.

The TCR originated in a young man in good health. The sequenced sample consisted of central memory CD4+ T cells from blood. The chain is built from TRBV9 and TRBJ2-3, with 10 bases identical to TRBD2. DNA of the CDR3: TGTGCCAGCAGCGTAGATCTCCTAGCGGGGGCCACAGATACGCAGTATTTT. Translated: CASSVDLLAGATDTQYF.